Shown below are 30 T cell receptor beta chains from a single sample sequenced in a study of T cell repertoires in cytomegalovirus infection. TCRdb reprocessed the reads with MiXCR, giving one entry per CDR3 protein. The table lists approximately 110,000 distinct CDR3 sequences, roughly a tenth of them singletons, with roughly 31% in the top ten. No antigens are known for them. The sequenced material came from PBMCs, sequenced either directly or after in vitro stimulation (not recorded which). These receptors all stem from a human donor in good health (CMV status not recorded). Some clones in this sample may be carry-over from other donors' samples.

By frequency in the sample, this clonotype is medium-sized. The chain links TRBV6-2 or TRBV6-3 to TRBJ2-1; 9 positions agree with TRBD2. The germline V gene has CDR1 MNHEY and CDR2 SVGEGT. Trimming cost V 6 bases and J 9 bases; bases outside gene matches: 15. CDR3 length equals 16 residues. The DNA of the CDR3 is TGTGCCAGCAGCGGACTAGCGAAGGGTATTGCGGGTGAGCAGTTCTTC. Translation gives CASSGLAKGIAGEQFF.

This chain joins TRBV12-3 or TRBV12-4 and TRBJ1-2; 8 nucleotides line up with TRBD1. The V gene end was trimmed by 6 bases and the J gene end by 1 base; junction bases not matched to a gene: 10. This CDR3 comprises 16 residues. CDR3 nucleotides: TGTGCCAGCAGGTCAATCAGACAGGGGAATAACTATGGCTACACCTTC. Its translation is CASRSIRQGNNYGYTF.

This clonotype appeared a few times. The CDR3 loop is CASSLATLAGTNEQFF. As DNA, the CDR3 is TGTGCCAGCAGCTTAGCGACACTAGCGGGCACCAATGAGCAGTTCTTC. This sequence joins TRBV7-2 and TRBJ2-1; 9 bases match TRBD2. V gave up 0 bases and J gave up 6 bases; unmatched junction bases: 6. Germline lookup yields CDR1 SGHTA and CDR2 FQGNSA. The CDR3 spans 16 residues.

This clonotype was counted many times. The gene calls are TRBV27 and TRBJ2-2; no clear D gene. Trimming took 2 bases from V and 5 from J, leaving 6 bases between them. The CDR3 extends over 13 amino acids. Germline V gene lookup returns CDR1 MNHEY and CDR2 SMNVEV (reference sequence). In DNA, the CDR3 is TGTGCCAGCAGTTTACTAACTACCGGGGAGCTGTTTTTT. This gives the protein CASSLLTTGELFF.

This clonotype was detected many times. The chain has TRBV7-3 and TRBJ2-3, with D uncertain. This CDR3 region has 15 residues. Germline CDR1 and CDR2: SGHTA and FQGTGA. Deletions cut 2 bases from V and 0 bases from J, with 9 bases between. CDR3 bases: TGTGCCAGCAGCTTAGGAGAAGTTAGCACAGATACGCAGTATTTT. This translates into CASSLGEVSTDTQYF.

A few counts support this clonotype. The chain couples TRBV12-3 or TRBV12-4 to TRBJ1-1; D not resolved. The germline V and J ends were trimmed by 8 bases and 4 bases, with 14 bases remaining between them. The CDR3 is 13 amino acids. Here the CDR3 DNA reads TGTGCCAGCGACTCTAGTAGGGTCACTGAAGCTTTCTTT. Its translation is CASDSSRVTEAFF.

This clonotype was picked up a small number of times. V and J are TRBV24-1 and TRBJ2-1; D not resolved. V was clipped by 3 bases and J by 4 bases, with 12 bases between them. The CDR3 spans 15 residues. The germline V gene has CDR1 KGHDR and CDR2 SFDVKD. The CDR3 loop reads CATSDNSEPYNEQFF. The CDR3 DNA reads as TGTGCCACCAGTGATAACAGTGAACCTTACAATGAGCAGTTCTTC.

This rearrangement joins TRBV7-9 to TRBJ1-1, with a possible D match to TRBD1 (6 bases). V lost 5 bases and J lost 0, with 13 bases in between. The CDR3 totals 15 residues. The germline gives CDR1 SEHNR, CDR2 FQNEAQ (reference sequence). The CDR3 spells CASSRGQYMNTEAFF. DNA of the CDR3: TGTGCCAGCAGCAGAGGACAGTACATGAACACTGAAGCTTTCTTT.

This clonotype came up once. The chain couples TRBV6-1 to TRBJ2-7; 9 bases are shared with TRBD1. V gave up 9 bases and J gave up 5 bases; unmatched junction bases: 14. The germline CDR1 and CDR2 sequences are MNHNS and SASEGT. This CDR3 contains 15 residues. This CDR3 is CASRLRTGDLHEQYF. The CDR3 region has the DNA TGTGCCAGTAGACTCCGGACAGGGGACTTACACGAGCAGTACTTC.

The CDR3 DNA reads as TGTGCCAGCAGTTTACTAGCGGGAGATAGGAATGAGCAGTTCTTC. Amino acids: CASSLLAGDRNEQFF. The rearrangement joins TRBV12-3 or TRBV12-4 to TRBJ2-1; 10 bases fit TRBD2. The CDR3 is 15 amino acids. The trim removed 2 bases at V and 7 bases at J, leaving 5 bases unmatched.

This clonotype has only a few counts. A read error may account for a junction end that differs from germline. The genes are TRBV28 and TRBJ2-5; TRBD1 matches 9 bases. Germline-derived CDR1 and CDR2 are MDHEN and SYDVKM. CDR3 length equals 15 residues. In nucleotides, the CDR3 is TGTGCCAGCAGCCCCGGGACAGGGAGGGGAGTATTATCGAACTTC. This encodes CASSPGTGRGVLSNF.

This clonotype was found many times. The chain couples TRBV6-5 to TRBJ2-3; D is tentatively TRBD1 or TRBD2 (5 bases each). This CDR3 is built from 18 residues. Trimming removed 7 bases from V and 0 bases from J, with 23 bases in between. Germline-derived CDR1 and CDR2 are MNHEY and SVGAGI. DNA of the CDR3: TGTGCCAGCACAGTTATAGGGGCTGGGGGTATCAGCACAGATACGCAGTATTTT. Translated, it gives CASTVIGAGGISTDTQYF.

This clonotype was recorded a few times. The genes are TRBV10-3 and TRBJ2-6, with TRBD1 as a possible D gene (5 bases). From germline, CDR1 is ENHRY and CDR2 SYGVKD. The CDR3 contains 16 residues. Trimming stripped 2 bases from V and 0 bases from J, with 8 bases between. The CDR3 DNA sequence: TGTGCCATCAGTGAGGGTACAGGCTCTGGGGCCAACGTCCTGACTTTC. Translated, it gives CAISEGTGSGANVLTF.

This clonotype was observed many times. The rearrangement links TRBV29-1 to TRBJ2-7; 9 nucleotides match TRBD1. V was pared by 6 bases and J by 7 bases, with 4 bases of the junction left unmatched. There are 11 residues in the CDR3. Germline assignment: CDR1 SQVTM and CDR2 ANQGSEA. The CDR3 DNA reads as TGCAGCGTGGGGACAGGGAATGAGCAGTACGTC. Translation gives CSVGTGNEQYV.

A remark on this clonotype: A junction end diverges from the germline sequence, so it may reflect a read error. The chain couples TRBV4-3 to TRBJ1-4; possibly TRBD1 for D (5 bases). This CDR3 comprises 16 residues. Germline CDR1 reads LGHNA; CDR2 reads YSLEER. The CDR3 nucleotides are TGCGTCAGCAGCCAAAGGTCGGTTAGGGGCACGGCAAAACTGTTTTTT. This gives the protein CVSSQRSVRGTAKLFF.

This clonotype was recorded many times. In DNA form, the CDR3 reads TGTGCCACCAGTGACTCGGGACTAGACTACGAGCAGTACTTC. This codes for CATSDSGLDYEQYF. The chain couples TRBV24-1 to TRBJ2-7; 8 positions agree with TRBD2. CDR1 is KGHDR and CDR2 is SFDVKD in the germline V gene. The CDR3 runs 14 residues. The V segment lost 4 bases and the J segment 3 bases; nucleotides outside the gene matches: 4.

This clonotype was detected ten times or more. The J gene is TRBJ1-5, the V gene TRBV7-8, with D maybe TRBD1 (6 bases). Trimming removed 2 bases from V and 5 bases from J, with 16 bases in between. The CDR3 runs 16 residues. CDR1 is SGHVS, CDR2 FQNEAQ, per germline. CDR3 nucleotide sequence: TGTGCCAGCAGCTTAAGGGGCGGGGGCGGGTATCAGCCCCAGCATTTT. It is translated as CASSLRGGGGYQPQHF. Together with reference TRBV7-8 and TRBJ1-5, the CDR3 gives the full variable domain: GAGVSQSPRYKVAKRGQDVALRCDPISGHVSLFWYQQALGQGPEFLTYFQNEAQLDKSGLPSDRFFAERPEGSVSTLKIQRTQQEDSAVYLCASSLRGGGGYQPQHFGDGTRLSIL.

This chain links TRBV6-5 with TRBJ2-1, with 7 nucleotides matching TRBD2. With 6 bases clipped from V and 0 bases from J, the junction kept 8 bases outside the gene matches. The CDR3 runs to 16 residues. The germline CDR1 and CDR2 sequences are MNHEY and SVGAGI. The chain's CDR3 is CASSRQAGSSYNEQFF. The CDR3 DNA reads TGTGCCAGCAGCCGCCAAGCGGGGAGCTCCTACAATGAGCAGTTCTTC.

The chain couples TRBV7-3 to TRBJ2-7; D not certain. The ends were cut back, 5 bases at V and 6 bases at J, with 23 bases in the middle. From germline, CDR1 is SGHTA and CDR2 FQGTGA. CDR3 length: 16 amino acids. The CDR3 sequence is CASSGVPVVGVGEQYF. As DNA, the CDR3 is TGTGCCAGCAGCGGAGTACCGGTGGTCGGCGTGGGCGAGCAGTACTTC.

The rearrangement joins TRBV5-1 to TRBJ2-2; 8 bases fit TRBD2. This CDR3 spans 16 amino acids. V gave up 0 bases and J gave up 3 bases; unmatched junction bases: 4. Germline V gives CDR1 SGHRS, CDR2 YFSETQ. The CDR3 DNA sequence: TGCGCCAGCAGCTTGGTAACTAGCGGATACACCGGGGAGCTGTTTTTT. Its protein product is CASSLVTSGYTGELFF.

This clonotype was detected a few times. The J gene is TRBJ2-5, the V gene TRBV29-1; D is undetermined. This CDR3 region has 9 residues. The V end lost 4 bases, the J end lost 4 bases, and 1 base lay between the germline ends. The germline CDR1 and CDR2 sequences are SQVTM and ANQGSEA. CDR3 sequence: CSVGETQYF. For the CDR3, the DNA is TGCAGCGTTGGAGAGACCCAGTACTTC.

In its sample, this clonotype was seen many times. V gene TRBV6-6 combines with J gene TRBJ2-7; TRBD1 agrees at 12 bases. CDR3 length: 14 amino acids. Trimming cost V 4 bases and J 4 bases; bases outside gene matches: 2. Germline-derived CDR1 and CDR2 are MNHNY and SVGAGI (reference sequence). The chain's CDR3 is CASSSGQGAYEQYV. CDR3 DNA sequence: TGTGCCAGCAGTTCGGGACAGGGGGCTTACGAGCAGTACGTC.

This clonotype was found many times. The CDR3 DNA follows: TGTGCCAGCAGATATACAGGGGGTCATGAGCAGTTCTTC. The encoded protein is CASRYTGGHEQFF. The chain joins TRBV5-5 to TRBJ2-1, with TRBD1 matching over 8 bases. V shed 5 bases and J 8 bases; nucleotides not matched to a gene: 6. Germline CDR1 SGHKS, CDR2 YYEKEE (reference sequence). There are 13 residues in the CDR3.

This clonotype was seen ten or more times. The chain uses TRBV6-2 or TRBV6-3 and TRBJ2-2, with 9 bases that match TRBD1. V lost 8 bases and J lost 5; bases outside the gene matches: 3. The CDR3 runs to 13 residues. CDR1 is MNHEY, CDR2 SVGEGT, per germline. The CDR3 protein is CASGQGMTGELFF. The CDR3 DNA follows: TGTGCCAGCGGACAGGGGATGACCGGGGAGCTGTTTTTT.

Ten or more counts support this clonotype. The V and J genes are TRBV7-9 and TRBJ2-7, with 10 bases aligning to TRBD2. CDR3 size: 16 residues. Germline-derived CDR1 and CDR2 are SEHNR and FQNEAQ (reference sequence). V lost 0 bases, J lost 5 bases, and 7 bases stayed unmatched. DNA of the CDR3: TGTGCCAGCAGCTTAGCCCTAGCGGGAGTCACCCACGAGCAGTACTTC. Translating it yields CASSLALAGVTHEQYF. Variable domain in full (rest from reference TRBV7-9 and TRBJ2-7): DTGVSQNPRHKITKRGQNVTFRCDPISEHNRLYWYRQTLGQGPEFLTYFQNEAQLEKSRLLSDRFSAERPKGSFSTLEIQRTEQGDSAMYLCASSLALAGVTHEQYFGPGTRLTVT.

This clonotype was detected many times. V and J are TRBV4-1 and TRBJ2-3, with 7 positions matching TRBD1. Germline V gene data show CDR1 as MGHRA and CDR2 as YSYEKL. The CDR3 sequence is 16 residues long. Trimming at V came to 4 bases and at J to 0 bases, leaving 7 bases not matched to a gene. The CDR3 DNA is TGCGCCAGCAGCCGCCTAGGGGGCCCTAGCACAGATACGCAGTATTTT. Protein product: CASSRLGGPSTDTQYF.

V usage is TRBV15 and J usage is TRBJ2-5; D is ambiguous. The CDR3 sequence is 15 residues long. V lost 2 bases to trimming and J lost 0 bases, with 10 bases between them. Per germline, CDR1 LNHNV and CDR2 YYDKDF (reference sequence). CDR3 bases: TGTGCCACCAGCAGAATCCGGCTAAACCAAGAGACCCAGTACTTC. Translation gives CATSRIRLNQETQYF.

This clonotype was counted many times. This chain uses TRBV20-1 with TRBJ1-4, with a weak D call TRBD1 (6 bases). Per the germline V gene, CDR1 is DFQATT and CDR2 is SNEGSKA (reference sequence). V lost 1 base to trimming and J lost 6 bases, with 12 bases between them. The CDR3 consists of 14 residues. CDR3 nucleotides: TGCAGTGCTAGAGGCGGGGGCTGGGATGAAAAACTGTTTTTT. This translates into CSARGGGWDEKLFF.

This clonotype has at least ten counts. The chain carries TRBV7-6 and TRBJ2-2; D is unclear. This CDR3 has 13 amino acids. V was cut by 2 bases and J by 6 bases, with 7 bases left in between. The germline CDR1 and CDR2 sequences are SGHVS and FNYEAQ. The CDR3 protein is CASSLHGAGELFF. DNA of the CDR3: TGTGCCAGCAGCTTACATGGAGCCGGGGAGCTGTTTTTT.

Many counts were recorded for this clonotype. This chain connects TRBV7-2 to TRBJ1-2, with 7 positions matching TRBD1. The CDR3 consists of 16 residues. Trimming removed 3 bases from V and 0 bases from J; junction bases left unmatched: 7. Germline CDR1 and CDR2: SGHTA and FQGNSA. The CDR3 loop reads CASSFIIRGANYGYTF. The CDR3 bases are TGTGCCAGCAGCTTCATCATCAGGGGGGCTAACTATGGCTACACCTTC.